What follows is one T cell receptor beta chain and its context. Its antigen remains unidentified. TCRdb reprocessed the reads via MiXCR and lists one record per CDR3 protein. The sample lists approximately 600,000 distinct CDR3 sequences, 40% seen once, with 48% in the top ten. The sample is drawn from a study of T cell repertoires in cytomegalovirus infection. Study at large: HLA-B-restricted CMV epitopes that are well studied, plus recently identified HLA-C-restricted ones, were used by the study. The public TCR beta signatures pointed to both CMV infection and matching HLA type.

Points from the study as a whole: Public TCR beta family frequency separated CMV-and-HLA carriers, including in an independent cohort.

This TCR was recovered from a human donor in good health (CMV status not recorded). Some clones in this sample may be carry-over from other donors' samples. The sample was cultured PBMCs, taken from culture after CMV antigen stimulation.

CDR3 sequence reads: CASSYARTGVNEKLFF. The CDR3, as DNA: TGTGCCAGCAGTTACGCGAGGACAGGGGTTAATGAAAAACTGTTTTTT. This chain links TRBV6-6 with TRBJ1-4, with 9 nucleotides matching TRBD1. Germline V gives CDR1 MNHNY, CDR2 SVGAGI (reference sequence). The CDR3 sequence is 16 residues long. Losses at the gene ends were 2 bases for V and 4 bases for J; bases not matched to a gene: 5.